This T cell receptor (beta chain) derives from a study of shared clonotypes between healthy human individuals. CDR1 SGHNT and CDR2 YYREEE come from the germline V gene (reference sequence). CDR3 length equals 15 residues. V lost 2 bases and J 2 bases, leaving 14 bases between the germline ends. This clone showed up just once. Its antigen is currently unknown. Donors included only healthy HIV-negative adults lacking recent acute infections or vaccinations. CD4+ cells were split into CD45RA+ naive and CD45RA-negative memory subsets. Regarding the study as a whole: Clonotypes that were shared across a few donors made up about 4.5% of naive CD4 clonotypes.

Original data processing: Junction-only sequences produced by ImmunoSEQ had no quality scores, so filtering differed. Repertoires were generated with immunoSEQ multiplex PCR, while TCRdb's copy carries only in-frame clones and drops some. That table furnishes V, J and clone size, whereas the DNA furnished D and trimming. The sample holds 2,100,000 or so clones, approximately 95% seen once. The clonotype comes from a man in his late teens or twenties in good health. This chain connects TRBV5-4 to TRBJ2-7; either TRBD1 or TRBD2 may fit D (5 bases each). The sequenced material came from naive CD4+ T cells sorted from blood. Indicated subset: CD45RA+ positively selected. The CDR3 sequence: CASSFPGTEAYEQYF. In nucleotides, the CDR3 is TGTGCCAGCAGCTTCCCGGGGACGGAGGCCTACGAGCAGTACTTC.